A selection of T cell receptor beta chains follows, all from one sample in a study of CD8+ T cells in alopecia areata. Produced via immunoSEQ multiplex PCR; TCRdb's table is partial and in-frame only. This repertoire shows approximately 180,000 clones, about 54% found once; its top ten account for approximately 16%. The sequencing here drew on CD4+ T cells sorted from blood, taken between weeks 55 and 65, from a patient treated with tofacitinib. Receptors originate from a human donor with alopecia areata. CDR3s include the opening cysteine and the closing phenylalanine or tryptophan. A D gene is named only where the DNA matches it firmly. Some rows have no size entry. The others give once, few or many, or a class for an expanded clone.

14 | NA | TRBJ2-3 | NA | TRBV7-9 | CASSLSLGTDTQYF | TGTGCCAGCAGCTTATCACTAGGCACAGATACGCAGTATTTT
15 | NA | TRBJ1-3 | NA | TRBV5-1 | CASSLDGVRGNTIYF | TGCGCCAGCAGCTTGGATGGGGTGAGAGGAAACACCATATATTTT
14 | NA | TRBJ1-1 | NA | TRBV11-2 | CASSFQALLSQAFF | TGTGCCAGCAGCTTCCAGGCCCTACTTAGCCAAGCTTTCTTT
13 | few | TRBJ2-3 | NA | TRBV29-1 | CSVEVPFTDTQYF | TGCAGCGTTGAAGTTCCCTTCACAGATACGCAGTATTTT
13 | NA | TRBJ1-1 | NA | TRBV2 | CASSVTSGAEAFF | TGTGCCAGCAGTGTGACGTCGGGTGCTGAAGCTTTCTTT
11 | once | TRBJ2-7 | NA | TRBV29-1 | CSVEAAYEQYF | TGCAGCGTTGAAGCAGCCTACGAGCAGTACTTC
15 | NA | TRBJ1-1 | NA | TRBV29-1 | CSVAFSGTKNTEAFF | TGCAGCGTTGCCTTCTCCGGGACAAAGAACACTGAAGCTTTCTTT
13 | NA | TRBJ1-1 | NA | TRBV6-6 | CASRRTGNTEAFF | TGTGCCAGCAGGCGCACAGGGAACACTGAAGCTTTCTTT
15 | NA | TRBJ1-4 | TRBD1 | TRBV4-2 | CASSRQGGKDEKLFF | TGTGCCAGCAGCCGACAGGGGGGAAAAGATGAAAAACTGTTTTTT
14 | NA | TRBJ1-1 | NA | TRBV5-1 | CASSLVPDGLEAFF | TGCGCCAGCAGCTTGGTCCCGGACGGCCTTGAAGCTTTCTTT
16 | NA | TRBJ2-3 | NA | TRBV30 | CAWSVGVVWSTDTQYF | TGTGCCTGGAGTGTAGGAGTGGTCTGGAGCACAGATACGCAGTATTTT
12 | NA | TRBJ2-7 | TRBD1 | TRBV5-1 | CASSRDSLEQYF | TGCGCCAGCAGCCGGGACAGCCTCGAGCAGTACTTC
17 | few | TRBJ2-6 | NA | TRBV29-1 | CSVVGLGGTAGANVLTF | TGCAGCGTTGTTGGCTTAGGCGGGACAGCTGGGGCCAACGTCCTGACTTTC
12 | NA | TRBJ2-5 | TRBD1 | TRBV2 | CASSESKGAQYF | TGTGCCAGCAGTGAGTCGAAGGGGGCACAGTACTTC
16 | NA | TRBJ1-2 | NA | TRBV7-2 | CASSFAPGDVGDGYTF | TGTGCCAGCAGCTTTGCGCCTGGGGATGTGGGTGATGGCTACACCTTC
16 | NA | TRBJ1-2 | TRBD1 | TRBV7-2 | CASSQPIGQGANGYTF | TGTGCCAGCAGCCAACCCATCGGACAGGGGGCGAATGGCTACACCTTC
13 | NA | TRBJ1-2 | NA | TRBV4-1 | CASSQDLRDGYTF | TGCGCCAGCAGCCAAGACCTTAGGGATGGCTACACCTTC
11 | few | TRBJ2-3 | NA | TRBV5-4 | CASGRADTQYF | TGTGCCAGCGGCCGGGCGGATACGCAGTATTTT
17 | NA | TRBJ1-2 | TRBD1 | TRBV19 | CASSIEAWRDRDYGYTF | TGTGCCAGTAGTATTGAAGCTTGGCGGGACAGGGACTATGGCTACACCTTC
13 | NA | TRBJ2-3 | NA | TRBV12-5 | CASGLRGEDTQYF | TGTGCTAGTGGTTTAAGGGGCGAAGATACGCAGTATTTT
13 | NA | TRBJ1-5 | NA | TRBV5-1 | CASSFGGNQPQHF | TGCGCCAGCAGCTTTGGTGGTAATCAGCCCCAGCATTTT
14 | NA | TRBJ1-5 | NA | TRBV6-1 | CASRGLDSNQPQHF | TGTGCCAGCAGAGGGTTGGACAGCAATCAGCCCCAGCATTTT
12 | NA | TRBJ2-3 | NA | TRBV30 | CAWSVATDTQYF | TGTGCCTGGAGTGTAGCCACAGATACGCAGTATTTT
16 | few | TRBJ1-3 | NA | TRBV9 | CASSAGAGLTGNTIYF | TGTGCCAGCAGCGCAGGCGCGGGGCTGACTGGAAACACCATATATTTT
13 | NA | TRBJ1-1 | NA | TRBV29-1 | CSVEVGGNTEAFF | TGCAGCGTTGAAGTCGGAGGGAACACTGAAGCTTTCTTT
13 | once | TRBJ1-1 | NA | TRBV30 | CAWRNGGTTEAFF | TGTGCCTGGAGGAACGGGGGGACCACTGAAGCTTTCTTT
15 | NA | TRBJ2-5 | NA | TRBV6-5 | CASSRGSSGRETQYF | TGTGCCAGCAGTCGCGGTAGTTCGGGTAGAGAGACCCAGTACTTC
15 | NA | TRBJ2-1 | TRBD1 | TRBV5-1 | CASSLAQGNYNEQFF | TGCGCCAGCAGCTTGGCACAGGGGAATTACAATGAGCAGTTCTTC
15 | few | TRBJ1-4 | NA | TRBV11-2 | CASSLGTGRLEKLFF | TGTGCCAGCAGCTTAGGGACCGGCAGGCTGGAAAAACTGTTTTTT
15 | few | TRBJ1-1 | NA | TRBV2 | CASSGFTGATTEAFF | TGTGCCAGCAGTGGCTTTACGGGCGCAACAACTGAAGCTTTCTTT
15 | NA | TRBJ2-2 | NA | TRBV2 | CASNSGRTNTGELFF | TGTGCCAGCAACAGCGGGCGCACGAACACCGGGGAGCTGTTTTTT